This TCR beta chain was profiled in a study of blood T cell repertoires in COVID-19. This clone was observed a single time. TCRdb's table, derived via immunoSEQ multiplex PCR, lists solely in-frame clones and lacks some. Altogether about 270,000 clones are present, around 89% being singletons, with the ten largest covering about 2.2%. The receptor was derived from a woman aged 18-29 years who had recovered from COVID-19. Sequenced material: PBMCs or T cells enriched from blood (not recorded which).

CDR3 bases: TGTGCCAGCAGTTTAAGGCCGACAGGGGGCGCGGATAGCTACACCTTC. This translates into CASSLRPTGGADSYTF. V gene TRBV27 combines with J gene TRBJ1-2; 10 nucleotides match TRBD1. Germline assignment: CDR1 MNHEY and CDR2 SMNVEV (reference sequence). The CDR3 runs to 16 residues. V was clipped by 2 bases and J by 9 bases; unmatched bases: 12.